These T cell receptor beta chains were read from a single sample in a study of T cells in Graves' hyperthyroidism and ophthalmopathy. TCRdb fed the multiplex PCR reads into MiXCR, producing one record per CDR3 protein. The sample includes about 380,000 distinct CDR3 sequences, under 20% seen only once; the top ten take about 38%. The sample consisted of blood. Receptors originate from a man younger than 35 with Graves' ophthalmopathy. The CDR3 runs from the conserved cysteine through the conserved F or W. D genes are given only for firm matches. Where a row states a size, it is once, few, many or the class of an expanded clone; other rows omit it.

v_call	j_call	d_call	clone_size	cdr3_nt	cdr3_aa
TRBV20-1	TRBJ1-4	-	few	TGCAGTGCTAAGACGGTGGTGGCACAAAAACTGTTTTTT	CSAKTVVAQKLFF
TRBV10-1	TRBJ1-2	-	few	TGCGCCAGCAGTGAGTCAGAGTTTTGCTATGGCTACACCTTC	CASSESEFCYGYTF
TRBV15	TRBJ2-5	TRBD2	-	TGTGCCACCAGCAGCCGACTAGCGGAGGGGGGGACCCAGTACTTC	CATSSRLAEGGTQYF
TRBV6-1	TRBJ1-2	-	few	TGTGCCAGCAGTGAAAACCGTGGCTACACCTTC	CASSENRGYTF
TRBV25-1	TRBJ2-2	-	-	TGTGCCAGCAGTGATGGGTCTAGACCGAACACCGGGGAGCTGTTTTTT	CASSDGSRPNTGELFF
TRBV29-1	TRBJ1-1	-	many	TGCAGCCCAACGTCGGTGGGCACTGAAGCTTTCTTT	CSPTSVGTEAFF
TRBV27	TRBJ2-1	TRBD2	few	TGTGCCAGCAGCTCAGGACTAGCGGGGGGGAACACTGAGCAGTTCTTC	CASSSGLAGGNTEQFF
TRBV19	TRBJ1-2	-	-	TGTGCCAGTAGTATTAATCAGGGCGATGGCTACACCTTC	CASSINQGDGYTF
TRBV24-1	TRBJ1-2	TRBD1	-	TGTGCCACCAGTGGACAGGGGGACTATGGCTACACCTTC	CATSGQGDYGYTF
TRBV10-3	TRBJ1-5	-	-	TGTGCCATCAGTGAGTCCCAGGACGGCAATCAGCCCCAGCATTTT	CAISESQDGNQPQHF
TRBV3-1	TRBJ1-5	-	-	TGTGCCAGCAGCCAAGGGGGCGCAGGACAGCCCCAGCATTTT	CASSQGGAGQPQHF
TRBV5-1	TRBJ2-1	TRBD1	many	TGCGCCAGCAGCCTGGGGGACAGCTACAATGAGCAGTTCTTC	CASSLGDSYNEQFF
TRBV7-9	TRBJ1-5	-	many	TGTGCCAGCAGCTTGGACAGCTATCAGCCCCAGCATTTT	CASSLDSYQPQHF
TRBV7-9	TRBJ2-7	-	many	TGTGCCAGCAGCCCAAGTGGCTACGAGCAGTACTTC	CASSPSGYEQYF
TRBV3-1	TRBJ1-1	-	many	TGTGCCAGCAGCCAAGACCTCAAGAGTGAAGCTTTCTTT	CASSQDLKSEAFF
TRBV10-3	TRBJ2-5	-	-	TGTGCCATCAGTGCTGAGACAGGTTTTCCGGGGGAGACCCAGTACTTC	CAISAETGFPGETQYF
TRBV29-1	TRBJ2-1	TRBD1	-	TGCAGCGTTGAATCTTTGGGACAGGCGTACAATGAGCAGTTCTTC	CSVESLGQAYNEQFF
TRBV18	TRBJ1-2	TRBD1	-	TGTGCCAGCTCACCCGAGGTGGACAGGGAGGGACCTGGCTACACCTTC	CASSPEVDREGPGYTF
TRBV20-1	TRBJ1-5	-	few	TGCAGTGCTAGAGATAGTAGGGAAACTCAGCCCCAGCATTTT	CSARDSRETQPQHF
TRBV6-5	TRBJ1-5	TRBD1	-	TGTGCCAGCAGCCTTGACAGGGGAATAAATCAGCCCCAGCATTTT	CASSLDRGINQPQHF
TRBV28	TRBJ2-5	TRBD1	-	TGTGCCAGCAGCGCCACAGGGGGGAGTGTACAGACCCAGTACTTC	CASSATGGSVQTQYF
TRBV11-2	TRBJ2-7	TRBD2	many	TGTGCCAGCAGCTATGGGACTAGCGGGTACGAGCAGTACTTC	CASSYGTSGYEQYF
TRBV3-1	TRBJ2-7	TRBD1	many	TGTGCCAGCAGCCAAGCCACAGGGGGTGGCGAGCAGTACTTC	CASSQATGGGEQYF
TRBV6-1	TRBJ1-2	-	-	TGTGCCAGCAGCTTCGGACACCTATATGGCTACACCTTC	CASSFGHLYGYTF
TRBV3-1	TRBJ1-6	TRBD1	few	TGTGCCAGCAGTTCAACAGCCCCCGGGACAGGGAATTCACCCCTCCACTTT	CASSSTAPGTGNSPLHF
TRBV15	TRBJ1-2	-	few	TGTGCCACCGCTCTGGGGGGCTCTAACTATGGCTACACCTTC	CATALGGSNYGYTF
TRBV5-1	TRBJ2-7	TRBD2	-	TGCGCCAGCAGAATTAGCGGGAATTACTACGAGCAGTACTTC	CASRISGNYYEQYF
TRBV18	TRBJ2-5	-	many	TGTGCCAGCTCAGCCTCAGAGAGGGGCGAGACCCAGTACTTC	CASSASERGETQYF
TRBV3-1	TRBJ2-5	TRBD2	many	TGTGCCAGCAGCCGAACTAGCGGGGAACAACAAGAGACCCAGTACTTC	CASSRTSGEQQETQYF
TRBV6-2/TRBV6-3	TRBJ1-2	-	-	TGTGCCAGCAGTTACCCGGGGGCTCGAAGCTATGGCTACACCTTC	CASSYPGARSYGYTF
TRBV5-5	TRBJ2-5	TRBD2	many	TGTGCCAGCAGCGATGGGACTAGCGGGGGTGCCCGGGAGACCCAGTACTTC	CASSDGTSGGARETQYF
TRBV6-1	TRBJ1-5	-	many	TGTGCCAGCAGGGAAACAGGGAGAGGACAGCCCCAGCATTTT	CASRETGRGQPQHF
TRBV9	TRBJ2-4	TRBD2	-	TGTGCCAGCAGCACCCCTGGTGGGGGGGGAAACATTCAGTACTTC	CASSTPGGGGNIQYF
TRBV3-1	TRBJ2-3	-	-	TGTGCCAGCAGCCAAGGCTCGCACTCCACTTATACGCAGTATTTT	CASSQGSHSTYTQYF
TRBV6-1	TRBJ1-2	TRBD1	many	TGTGCCAGCAGTGAAGTCAGGGGGCACTATGGCTACACCTTC	CASSEVRGHYGYTF
TRBV12-3/TRBV12-4	TRBJ2-1	-	many	TGTGCCAGCAGTCTCGATCTTTCTTCCTACAATGAGCAGTTCTTC	CASSLDLSSYNEQFF
TRBV9	TRBJ1-5	-	many	TGTGCCAGCAGCTCGGAGGGAATTGGTCAGCCCCAGCATTTT	CASSSEGIGQPQHF
TRBV18	TRBJ1-1	-	many	TGTGCCAGCTCACTTGCCGTAATGAACACTGAAGCTTTCTTT	CASSLAVMNTEAFF
TRBV20-1	TRBJ1-2	-	many	TGCAGTGCTAGAGCTGACTCCCACCCGGGCATCTATGGCTACACCTTC	CSARADSHPGIYGYTF
TRBV4-1	TRBJ1-1	TRBD1	few	TGCGCCAGCAGCCCACCACAGGGGGCCACTGAAGCTTTCTTT	CASSPPQGATEAFF
TRBV6-1	TRBJ2-7	TRBD1	-	TGTGCCAGCGGACAGGGGGACTCCTACGAGCAGTACTTC	CASGQGDSYEQYF
TRBV11-2	TRBJ2-2	TRBD1	many	TGTGCCAGCAGCTTGGGACAGTCGAACACCGGGGAGCTGTTTTTT	CASSLGQSNTGELFF
TRBV29-1	TRBJ1-1	TRBD1	many	TGCAGCGTTGAATCCCAGGGGGGGGGCACTGAAGCTTTCTTT	CSVESQGGGTEAFF
TRBV7-9	TRBJ2-3	TRBD2	many	TGTGCCAGCAGTCGGGACTCTAGCGGGGGGGCCACAGATACGCAGTATTTT	CASSRDSSGGATDTQYF
TRBV9	TRBJ2-1	-	-	TGTGCCAGCAGCGGAGAGACAGACAATGAGCAGTTCTTC	CASSGETDNEQFF
TRBV15	TRBJ1-4	-	few	TGTGCCACCAGCGGGGTCGGGATCTATGAAAAACTGTTTTTT	CATSGVGIYEKLFF
TRBV27	TRBJ2-3	-	many	TGTGCCATCAAGCCCCGTGCCGGGCTCACAGATACGCAGTATTTT	CAIKPRAGLTDTQYF
TRBV12-3/TRBV12-4	TRBJ1-2	-	many	TGTGCCAGCAGTTTATCGGCGGGGGCGGGTGGCTACACCTTC	CASSLSAGAGGYTF
TRBV20-1	TRBJ2-5	-	-	TGCAGTACTCGGGACCCCTTGGAGACCCAGTACTTC	CSTRDPLETQYF
TRBV5-5	TRBJ1-2	-	-	TGTGCCAGCAGCTTGGTTGGGCAGGACCTCTATGGCCACACCTTC	CASSLVGQDLYGHTF
TRBV15	TRBJ1-1	TRBD1	-	TGTGCCACCAGCAGAGGAACAGGGGAGGTTCTTGAAGCTTTCTTT	CATSRGTGEVLEAFF
TRBV4-1	TRBJ2-7	-	few	TGCGCCAGCAGCCAAGGACCACAACAGGGCCCCTCCATCTACGAGCAGTACTTC	CASSQGPQQGPSIYEQYF
TRBV7-3	TRBJ2-7	TRBD1	many	TGTGCCAGCAGCACAGACAGGGAAAGCGAGCAGTACTTC	CASSTDRESEQYF
TRBV6-1	TRBJ1-5	-	many	TGTGCCAGCAGAAGGGGGGATCAGCCCCAGCATTTT	CASRRGDQPQHF
TRBV18	TRBJ2-3	TRBD2	many	TGTGCCAGCTCACCACCTGGCGGGGGGGCCGTGAATACGCAGTATTTT	CASSPPGGGAVNTQYF